The rows below give T cell receptor beta chains drawn from one sample of a study of blood T cell repertoires in COVID-19. Here immunoSEQ multiplex PCR was the method, and the copy in TCRdb shows in-frame clones only, minus some. Here the sample spans under 350,000 clones, 90% being singletons. Source material: peripheral blood. These receptors were collected from a woman between 25 and 40 years old with COVID-19, enrolled during active disease. Each CDR3 is given with its conserved first and last residue. D genes are given only for firm matches. Only part of the rows carry a size: once, few, many, or a class if the clone is expanded.

.,.,TRBJ1-3,15,TRBV30,CAWSPPGGESNTIYF,TGTGCCTGGAGTCCCCCGGGGGGCGAATCGAACACCATATATTTT
TRBD2,.,TRBJ2-1,12,TRBV3-1/TRBV3-2,CASSLGLGEQFF,TGTGCCAGCAGCCTTGGACTAGGTGAGCAGTTCTTC
TRBD2,.,TRBJ2-7,15,TRBV7-8,CASSLGLAGDYEQYF,TGTGCCAGCAGCTTAGGACTAGCGGGAGACTACGAGCAGTACTTC
.,.,TRBJ1-4,15,TRBV7-9,CASSRRTEYNEKLFF,TGTGCCAGCAGCCGACGAACAGAGTATAATGAAAAACTGTTTTTT
.,.,TRBJ1-1,13,TRBV12-3/TRBV12-4,CASSLSSGTEAFF,TGTGCCAGCAGTTTATCGTCGGGCACTGAAGCTTTCTTT
TRBD1,.,TRBJ2-1,15,TRBV9,CASSVGQGAYNEQFF,TGTGCCAGCAGCGTAGGGCAGGGGGCATACAATGAGCAGTTCTTC
TRBD1,.,TRBJ2-2,17,TRBV7-3,CASSLGRAGGSTGELFF,TGTGCCAGCAGCTTAGGGCGGGCAGGGGGCAGCACCGGGGAGCTGTTTTTT
.,.,TRBJ1-6,19,TRBV3-1/TRBV3-2,CASSRHGRGPSSYNSPLHF,TGTGCCAGCAGCCGCCATGGGAGAGGACCTAGCTCCTATAATTCACCCCTCCACTTT
.,once,TRBJ2-7,13,TRBV14,CASSQGGGDEQYF,TGTGCCAGCAGCCAAGGTGGGGGCGACGAGCAGTACTTC
.,.,TRBJ2-4,16,TRBV19,CADQAHKGGVGNIQYF,TGTGCCGACCAGGCTCACAAAGGGGGGGTCGGAAACATTCAGTACTTC
.,.,TRBJ2-7,15,TRBV3-1/TRBV3-2,CASSQEWGLAYEQYF,TGTGCCAGCAGCCAAGAATGGGGGCTCGCCTACGAGCAGTACTTC
.,.,TRBJ1-6,16,TRBV2,CASRGTGSSYNSPLHF,TGTGCCAGCAGGGGTACAGGGAGCTCCTATAATTCACCCCTCCACTTT
.,.,TRBJ2-3,12,TRBV19,CASSKHRDTQYF,TGTGCCAGTAGTAAACACCGAGATACGCAGTATTTT
.,.,TRBJ1-2,12,TRBV30,CAWQVYNYGYTF,TGTGCCTGGCAGGTTTATAACTATGGCTACACCTTC
TRBD2,.,TRBJ2-1,15,TRBV2,CASSHSGTSVNEQFF,TGTGCCAGCAGTCACTCCGGGACTAGCGTCAATGAGCAGTTCTTC
.,.,TRBJ2-7,12,TRBV30,CAWSVAGIEQYF,TGTGCCTGGAGTGTTGCAGGGATCGAGCAGTACTTC
.,.,TRBJ1-5,13,TRBV30,CAWSAGEGQPQHF,TGTGCCTGGAGTGCCGGAGAGGGACAGCCCCAGCATTTT
.,.,TRBJ1-2,14,TRBV4-1,CASSQREDLYGYTF,TGCGCCAGCAGCCAAAGGGAGGATCTCTATGGCTACACCTTC
.,.,TRBJ1-1,14,TRBV11-2,CASSLAPGDTEAFF,TGTGCCAGCAGCTTGGCCCCGGGTGACACTGAAGCTTTCTTT
TRBD1,.,TRBJ2-5,13,TRBV11-3,CASSTRQGKTQYF,TGTGCCAGCAGCACCAGACAGGGAAAGACCCAGTACTTC
.,.,TRBJ1-6,16,TRBV28,CASTLSWSSYNSPLHF,TGTGCCAGCACCCTTAGTTGGAGCTCCTATAATTCACCCCTCCACTTT
.,.,TRBJ1-2,16,TRBV9,CASSVAQQGSYYGYTF,TGTGCCAGCAGCGTAGCTCAGCAGGGATCTTACTATGGCTACACCTTC
TRBD2,.,TRBJ2-7,12,TRBV10-1,CASSGTSYEQYF,TGCGCCAGCAGCGGGACTAGCTACGAGCAGTACTTC
TRBD1,.,TRBJ2-1,14,TRBV4-1,CASSHPDRATEQFF,TGCGCCAGCAGCCACCCGGACAGGGCCACTGAGCAGTTCTTC
.,.,TRBJ2-1,12,TRBV5-6,CASSATRYEQFF,TGTGCCAGCAGCGCAACGAGATATGAGCAGTTCTTC
.,.,TRBJ2-1,13,TRBV29-1,CSVGASSYNEQFF,TGCAGCGTAGGGGCCAGCTCCTACAATGAGCAGTTCTTC
.,.,TRBJ2-1,14,TRBV9,CASSSPPGVNEQFF,TGTGCCAGCAGCTCCCCTCCGGGGGTCAATGAGCAGTTCTTC
.,.,TRBJ1-1,15,TRBV27,CASSLDSRANTEAFF,TGTGCCAGCAGTTTGGATAGCAGGGCAAACACTGAAGCTTTCTTT
.,.,TRBJ2-2,15,TRBV30,CAWSVIGEATGELFF,TGTGCCTGGAGTGTTATTGGAGAAGCAACCGGGGAGCTGTTTTTT
.,.,TRBJ1-2,14,TRBV2,CASSDVAFNYGYTF,TGTGCCAGCAGTGACGTGGCATTTAACTATGGCTACACCTTC
.,.,TRBJ2-5,14,TRBV3-1/TRBV3-2,CASSQAQSGETQYF,TGTGCCAGCAGCCAAGCACAGTCAGGAGAGACCCAGTACTTC
.,.,TRBJ1-2,13,TRBV6-4,CASSVGQGYGYTF,TGTGCCAGCAGTGTGGGGCAAGGCTATGGCTACACCTTC
.,.,TRBJ1-1,15,TRBV18,CASSPQTALNTEAFF,TGTGCCAGCTCACCTCAGACAGCCCTGAACACTGAAGCTTTCTTT
TRBD1,.,TRBJ2-5,15,TRBV18,CASSPEGQGGETQYF,TGTGCCAGCTCACCAGAGGGACAGGGTGGGGAGACCCAGTACTTC
TRBD1,.,TRBJ1-2,12,TRBV5-1,CASSPNRGGYTF,TGCGCCAGCAGCCCTAACAGGGGTGGCTACACCTTC
TRBD1,.,TRBJ2-3,13,TRBV5-6,CASIGQATDTQYF,TGTGCCAGCATAGGACAGGCCACAGATACGCAGTATTTT
.,.,TRBJ1-1,15,TRBV18,CASSLTREGNTEAFF,TGTGCCAGCTCCCTTACGAGGGAAGGGAACACTGAAGCTTTCTTT
TRBD1,.,TRBJ2-6,20,TRBV6-6,CASSLAISDRGISGANVLTF,TGTGCCAGCAGTCTAGCTATATCTGACAGGGGCATCTCTGGGGCCAACGTCCTGACTTTC
.,once,TRBJ1-5,14,TRBV28,CASNPGRADQPQHF,TGTGCCAGTAATCCAGGGAGGGCGGATCAGCCCCAGCATTTT
.,.,TRBJ2-7,15,TRBV4-1,CASSQELGNSYEQYF,TGCGCCAGCAGCCAAGAACTCGGGAACTCCTACGAGCAGTACTTC
TRBD1,once,TRBJ2-1,15,TRBV9,CASSVGTGPYNEQFF,TGTGCCAGCAGCGTAGGGACAGGGCCCTACAATGAGCAGTTCTTC
.,.,TRBJ2-7,14,TRBV6-6,CASSASHSFYEQYF,TGTGCCAGCAGTGCGTCCCATTCATTTTACGAGCAGTACTTC
TRBD1,.,TRBJ1-1,13,TRBV2,CASNRDRNTEAFF,TGTGCCAGCAACCGGGACAGGAACACTGAAGCTTTCTTT
TRBD1,.,TRBJ2-5,14,TRBV10-3,CAITGTGDAKTQYF,TGTGCCATCACTGGGACAGGGGATGCTAAGACCCAGTACTTC
.,.,TRBJ1-5,14,TRBV7-2,CASSNRDSNQPQHF,TGTGCCAGCAGCAACAGAGATAGCAATCAGCCCCAGCATTTT
.,.,TRBJ1-1,13,TRBV5-1,CASTLDRSTEAFF,TGCGCCAGCACTCTAGACAGGTCGACTGAAGCTTTCTTT
TRBD2,.,TRBJ2-7,14,TRBV2,CASSGGLAGYEQYF,TGTGCCAGCAGTGGGGGACTAGCGGGGTACGAGCAGTACTTC
TRBD2,.,TRBJ2-7,14,TRBV28,CASSRTGGRYEQYF,TGTGCCAGCAGCCGAACGGGGGGACGCTACGAGCAGTACTTC
.,.,TRBJ1-2,14,TRBV6-4,CASSDSGTAYGYTF,TGTGCCAGCAGTGACTCGGGGACTGCCTATGGCTACACCTTC
TRBD2,.,TRBJ2-5,14,TRBV5-1,CASSLSGGQETQYF,TGCGCCAGCAGCCTTAGCGGGGGCCAAGAGACCCAGTACTTC
TRBD1,.,TRBJ1-5,12,TRBV19,CATDRGNQPQHF,TGTGCCACCGACAGGGGCAATCAGCCCCAGCATTTT
TRBD1,.,TRBJ2-2,16,TRBV5-1,CASSLVTGPGTGELFF,TGCGCCAGCAGCTTGGTGACAGGGCCTGGGACCGGGGAGCTGTTTTTT
.,.,TRBJ1-1,13,TRBV10-2,CASSANRDTEAFF,TGCGCCAGCAGTGCCAACAGGGACACTGAAGCTTTCTTT
.,.,TRBJ2-4,14,TRBV19,CASSIAWGANIQYF,TGTGCCAGTAGTATCGCGTGGGGAGCCAACATTCAGTACTTC